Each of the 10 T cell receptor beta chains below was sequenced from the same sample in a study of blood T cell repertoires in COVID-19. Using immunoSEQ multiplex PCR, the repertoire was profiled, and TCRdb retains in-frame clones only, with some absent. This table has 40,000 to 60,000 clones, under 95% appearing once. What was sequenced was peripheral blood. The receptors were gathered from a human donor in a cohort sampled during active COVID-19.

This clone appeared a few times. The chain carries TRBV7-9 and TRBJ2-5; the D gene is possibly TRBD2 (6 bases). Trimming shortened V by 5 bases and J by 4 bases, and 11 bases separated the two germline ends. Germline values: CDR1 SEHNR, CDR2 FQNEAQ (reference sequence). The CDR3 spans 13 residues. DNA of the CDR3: TGTGCCAGCAGCCTTGGGACTGCAGAGACCCAGTACTTC. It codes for CASSLGTAETQYF.

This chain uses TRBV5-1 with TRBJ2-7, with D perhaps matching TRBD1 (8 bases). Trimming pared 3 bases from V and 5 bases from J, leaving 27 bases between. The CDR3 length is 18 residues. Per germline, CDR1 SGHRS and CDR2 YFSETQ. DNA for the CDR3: TGCGCCAGCAGCTCAGGGGGCGGGAGAGACGATTGGGCGGACGAGCAGTACGTC. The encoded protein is CASSSGGGRDDWADEQYV.

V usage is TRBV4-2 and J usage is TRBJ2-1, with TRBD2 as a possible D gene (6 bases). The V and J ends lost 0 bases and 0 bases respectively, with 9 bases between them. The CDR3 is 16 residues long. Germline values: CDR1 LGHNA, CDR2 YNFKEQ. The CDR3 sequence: CASSQDGGSSYNEQFF. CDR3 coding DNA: TGTGCCAGCAGCCAAGATGGGGGGAGCTCCTACAATGAGCAGTTCTTC.

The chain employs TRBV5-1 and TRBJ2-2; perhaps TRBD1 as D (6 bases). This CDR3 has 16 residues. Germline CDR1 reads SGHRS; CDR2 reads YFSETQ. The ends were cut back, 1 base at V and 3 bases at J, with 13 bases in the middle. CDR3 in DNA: TGCGCCAGCAGCTTGCGCCAGGGGAGATACACCGGGGAGCTGTTTTTT. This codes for CASSLRQGRYTGELFF.

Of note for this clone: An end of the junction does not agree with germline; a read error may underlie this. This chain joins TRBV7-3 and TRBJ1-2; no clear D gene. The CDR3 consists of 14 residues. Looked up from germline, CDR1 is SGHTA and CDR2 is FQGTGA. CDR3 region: CASSLDGRFTNYAF. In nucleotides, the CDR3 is TGTGCCAGCAGCCTCGACGGGAGATTTACGAACTACGCCTTC.

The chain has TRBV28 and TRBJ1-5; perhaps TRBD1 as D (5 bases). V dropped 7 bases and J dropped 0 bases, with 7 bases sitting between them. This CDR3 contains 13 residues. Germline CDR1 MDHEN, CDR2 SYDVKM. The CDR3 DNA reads TGTGCCAGCACGACAGATAGCAATCAGCCCCAGCATTTT. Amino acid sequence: CASTTDSNQPQHF.

The CDR3 DNA reads as TGCGCCAGCAGCCAACTAGCAATTCATATCGATGAGCAGTTCTTC. Protein product: CASSQLAIHIDEQFF. The rearrangement uses TRBV4-1 and TRBJ2-1, with a weak D call TRBD2 (5 bases). This CDR3 comprises 15 residues. Germline CDR1 MGHRA, CDR2 YSYEKL. V lost 2 bases, J lost 8 bases, and 16 bases lay in between.

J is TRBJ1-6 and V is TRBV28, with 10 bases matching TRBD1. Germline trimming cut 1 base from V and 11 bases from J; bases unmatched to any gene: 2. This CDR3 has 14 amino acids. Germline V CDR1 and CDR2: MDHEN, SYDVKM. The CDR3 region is CASSLSDRGAPLHF. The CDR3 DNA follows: TGTGCCAGCAGTTTATCGGACAGGGGGGCACCCCTCCACTTT. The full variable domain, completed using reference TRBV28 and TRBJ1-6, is DVKVTQSSRYLVKRTGEKVFLECVQDMDHENMFWYRQDPGLGLRLIYFSYDVKMKEKGDIPEGYSVSREKKERFSLILESASTNQTSMYLCASSLSDRGAPLHFGNGTRLTVT.

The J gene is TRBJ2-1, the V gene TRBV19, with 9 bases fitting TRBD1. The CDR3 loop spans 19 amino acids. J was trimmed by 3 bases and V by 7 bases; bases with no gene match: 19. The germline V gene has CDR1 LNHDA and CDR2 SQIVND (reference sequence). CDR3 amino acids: CASNYPGQGGSGNYNEQFF. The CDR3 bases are TGTGCCAGTAACTATCCGGGACAGGGTGGTAGCGGAAACTACAATGAGCAGTTCTTC. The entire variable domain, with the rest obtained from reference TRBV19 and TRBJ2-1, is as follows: DGGITQSPKYLFRKEGQNVTLSCEQNLNHDAMYWYRQDPGQGLRLIYYSQIVNDFQKGDIAEGYSVSREKKESFPLTVTSAQKNPTAFYLCASNYPGQGGSGNYNEQFFGPGTRLTVL.

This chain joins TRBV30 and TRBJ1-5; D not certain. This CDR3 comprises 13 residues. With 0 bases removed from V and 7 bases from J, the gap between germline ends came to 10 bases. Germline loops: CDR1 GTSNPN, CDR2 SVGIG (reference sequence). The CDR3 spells CAWSVRAGQPQHF. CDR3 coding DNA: TGTGCCTGGAGTGTACGGGCGGGCCAGCCCCAGCATTTT.